One sample yielded the 14 T cell receptor beta chains listed below, sequenced in a study of shared clonotypes between healthy human individuals. The protocol was immunoSEQ multiplex PCR, while the TCRdb copy is restricted to in-frame clones and leaves out a portion. This repertoire shows about 2 million clones, approximately 94% found once; its top ten account for 0.9% to 1.5%. Naive CD8 cells comprised CD45RO-negative, CCR7-positively selected cells, excluding terminally differentiated effector memory CD45RA+ cells. The sequencing sample was made of naive CD8+ T cells sorted from blood. Receptors originate from a man aged 18 to 30 in good health.

Note on this clone: Other DNA sequences from this sample encode an identical CDR3 as well. V is TRBV5-1 and J is TRBJ2-7; D gene uncertain. V gave up 2 bases and J gave up 3 bases, with 3 bases separating them. This CDR3 is built from 11 residues. Germline V gives CDR1 SGHRS, CDR2 YFSETQ. As DNA, the CDR3 is TGCGCCAGCAGCTTTAACTACGAGCAGTACTTC. Amino acid sequence: CASSFNYEQYF.

This chain connects TRBV5-6 to TRBJ2-1; D possibly corresponds to TRBD1 (6 bases). The CDR3 spans 16 residues. V was pared by 0 bases and J by 2 bases, with 12 bases between. CDR1 is SGHDT and CDR2 is YYEEEE in the germline V gene. DNA of the CDR3: TGTGCCAGCAGCTTGGAAATACAGGGCGCCTACAATGAGCAGTTCTTC. Amino acids: CASSLEIQGAYNEQFF.

J is TRBJ1-4 and V is TRBV5-6, with 10 nucleotides matching TRBD1. V lost 0 bases to trimming and J lost 1 base; unmatched junction nucleotides: 6. CDR3 length: 18 residues. Germline assignment: CDR1 SGHDT and CDR2 YYEEEE. CDR3 bases: TGTGCCAGCAGCTTGGTGGGACAGGGGTTTGGAACTAATGAAAAACTGTTTTTT. It specifies CASSLVGQGFGTNEKLFF. The full variable domain, completed using reference TRBV5-6 and TRBJ1-4, is DAGVTQSPTHLIKTRGQQVTLRCSPKSGHDTVSWYQQALGQGPQFIFQYYEEEERQRGNFPDRFSGHQFPNYSSELNVNALLLGDSALYLCASSLVGQGFGTNEKLFFGSGTQLSVL.

This chain uses TRBV28 with TRBJ2-7; D is tentatively TRBD1 or TRBD2 (5 bases each). Per germline, CDR1 MDHEN and CDR2 SYDVKM. V was trimmed by 3 bases and J by 2 bases, leaving 11 bases between them. The CDR3 loop spans 14 amino acids. The chain's CDR3 is CASSLMGTTYEQYF. CDR3 DNA sequence: TGTGCCAGCAGTTTGATGGGGACGACCTACGAGCAGTACTTC.

The table lists this clone with a count of one. Other nucleotide sequences from this sample produce the same CDR3. The chain carries TRBV11-3 and TRBJ2-7; a possible D gene is TRBD2 (5 bases). CDR3 size: 13 residues. The germline CDR1 and CDR2 sequences are SGHNT and YENEEA. Trimming cost V 3 bases and J 0 bases, with 6 bases left between them. The chain's CDR3 is CASSLGSSYEQYF. The CDR3 DNA sequence: TGTGCCAGCAGCTTGGGGAGCTCCTACGAGCAGTACTTC.

The rearrangement uses TRBV18 and TRBJ2-7; perhaps TRBD2 as D (6 bases). The V end lost 2 bases, the J end lost 2 bases, and 10 bases lay between the germline ends. Germline CDR1 KGHSH, CDR2 LQKENI. The CDR3 is 14 residues long. CDR3 region: CASSPGGSPYEQYF. CDR3 nucleotide sequence: TGTGCCAGCTCACCAGGGGGGTCCCCCTACGAGCAGTACTTC. Based on the CDR3 plus reference TRBV18 and TRBJ2-7, the full variable domain is NAGVMQNPRHLVRRRGQEARLRCSPMKGHSHVYWYRQLPEEGLKFMVYLQKENIIDESGMPKERFSAEFPKEGPSILRIQQVVRGDSAAYFCASSPGGSPYEQYFGPGTRLTVT.

On this clone itself: The same CDR3 is also encoded by other DNA sequences in this sample. The chain recombines TRBV7-9 with TRBJ2-1; D unresolved. This CDR3 is 13 amino acids long. Germline lookup yields CDR1 SEHNR and CDR2 FQNEAQ (reference sequence). Trimming took 1 base from V and 6 from J, leaving 7 bases between them. CDR3 nucleotide sequence: TGTGCCAGCAGCTTAGGCGAATTCAATGAGCAGTTCTTC. It yields the protein CASSLGEFNEQFF. Complete variable domain (other parts from reference TRBV7-9 and TRBJ2-1): DTGVSQNPRHKITKRGQNVTFRCDPISEHNRLYWYRQTLGQGPEFLTYFQNEAQLEKSRLLSDRFSAERPKGSFSTLEIQRTEQGDSAMYLCASSLGEFNEQFFGPGTRLTVL.

The J gene is TRBJ1-1, the V gene TRBV6-5; TRBD1 aligns across 7 bases. CDR3 length: 14 residues. Trimming at V came to 1 base and at J to 3 bases, leaving 2 bases not matched to a gene. CDR1 is MNHEY and CDR2 is SVGAGI in the germline V gene. Here the CDR3 reads CASSYFTGDTEAFF. CDR3 coding DNA: TGTGCCAGCAGTTACTTTACAGGGGACACTGAAGCTTTCTTT.

This chain connects TRBV5-4 to TRBJ1-1, with D unresolved. The germline V gene has CDR1 SGHNT and CDR2 YYREEE (reference sequence). V lost 4 bases and J 7 bases, leaving 14 bases between the germline ends. This CDR3 spans 13 amino acids. CDR3 coding DNA: TGTGCCAGCAGCCTTCAAAACGGGGTTGAAGCTTTCTTT. Its protein is CASSLQNGVEAFF. Together with reference TRBV5-4 and TRBJ1-1, the CDR3 gives the full variable domain: ETGVTQSPTHLIKTRGQQVTLRCSSQSGHNTVSWYQQALGQGPQFIFQYYREEENGRGNFPPRFSGLQFPNYSSELNVNALELDDSALYLCASSLQNGVEAFFGQGTRLTVV.

The rearrangement joins TRBV6-5 to TRBJ1-2; 8 bases map to TRBD1. The CDR3 length is 16 residues. With V trimmed by 0 bases and J by 1 base, 4 bases remained unmatched. Germline CDR1 reads MNHEY; CDR2 reads SVGAGI. CDR3 sequence reads: CASSYSTGEHNYGYTF. As DNA, the CDR3 is TGTGCCAGCAGTTACTCGACAGGGGAACATAACTATGGCTACACCTTC.

A remark on this clone: The sample contains more than one DNA sequence encoding this CDR3. The chain joins TRBV2 to TRBJ1-1; D remains ambiguous. CDR1 and CDR2 from the germline V gene are SNHLY and FYNNEI. The V end was cut by 6 bases, the J end by 7 bases, with 6 bases between. The CDR3 has 10 amino acids. CDR3 bases: TGTGCCAGCAGGGGGATTGAAGCTTTCTTT. Translated, it gives CASRGIEAFF.

The chain employs TRBV7-2 and TRBJ2-7, with 13 bases fitting TRBD2. Germline V CDR1 and CDR2: SGHTA, FQGNSA. The CDR3 totals 16 residues. V dropped 4 bases and J dropped 3; count of bases not matched to a gene: 6. The CDR3 DNA reads as TGTGCCAGCAGCTGGGGACTAGCGGGAAGTAGCTACGAGCAGTACTTC. Its translation: CASSWGLAGSSYEQYF.

The V call is TRBV6-5, the J call TRBJ2-6; D perhaps matches TRBD2 (6 bases). The CDR3 extends over 13 amino acids. V shed 6 bases and J shed 6 bases, with 9 bases lying between them. Per germline, CDR1 MNHEY and CDR2 SVGAGI. CDR3: CASSWEAANVLTF. CDR3 DNA sequence: TGTGCCAGCAGCTGGGAGGCGGCCAACGTCCTGACTTTC.

The chain combines TRBV5-4 with TRBJ2-3, with D hard to call. The ends were cut back, 4 bases at V and 2 bases at J, with 8 bases in the middle. This CDR3 comprises 13 residues. CDR1 is SGHNT and CDR2 is YYREEE in the germline V gene (reference sequence). The CDR3 sequence is CASSPSLTDTQYF. Here the CDR3 DNA reads TGTGCCAGCAGCCCCTCCCTCACAGATACGCAGTATTTT. Drawing the rest from reference TRBV5-4 and TRBJ2-3, the complete variable domain is ETGVTQSPTHLIKTRGQQVTLRCSSQSGHNTVSWYQQALGQGPQFIFQYYREEENGRGNFPPRFSGLQFPNYSSELNVNALELDDSALYLCASSPSLTDTQYFGPGTRLTVL.